A selection of T cell receptor beta chains follows, all from one sample in a study of blood T cell repertoires in COVID-19. Repertoires were generated with immunoSEQ multiplex PCR, while TCRdb's copy carries only in-frame clones and drops some. The sample holds 99,000 or so clones, 75% to 85% seen once. Source material: peripheral blood. All receptors derive from a man aged 55 to 70 with acute or convalescent COVID-19. CDR3s include the opening cysteine and the closing phenylalanine or tryptophan. D genes are given only for firm matches. Size values are once, few and many counts, or a class for expanded clones, and some rows have none.

V: TRBV3-1/TRBV3-2; size: many; D: -; J: TRBJ2-5; CDR3: CASSQGQGRVETQYF; DNA: TGTGCCAGCAGCCAAGGCCAGGGAAGGGTGGAGACCCAGTACTTC
V: TRBV3-1/TRBV3-2; size: -; D: TRBD1; J: TRBJ1-5; CDR3: CASSLGQGMQQPQHF; DNA: TGTGCCAGCAGCTTGGGACAGGGGATGCAGCAGCCCCAGCATTTT
V: TRBV11-1; size: -; D: -; J: TRBJ1-2; CDR3: CASSLARSYGYTF; DNA: TGTGCCAGCAGCTTAGCACGGTCTTATGGCTACACCTTC
V: TRBV7-9; size: -; D: -; J: TRBJ1-2; CDR3: CASSGQNYGYTF; DNA: TGTGCCAGCAGCGGACAGAACTATGGCTACACCTTC
V: TRBV24-1; size: -; D: TRBD1; J: TRBJ1-2; CDR3: CATSDRQGVYGYTF; DNA: TGTGCCACCAGTGATCGACAGGGGGTCTATGGCTACACCTTC
V: TRBV7-6; size: once; D: TRBD1; J: TRBJ2-5; CDR3: CASSQWTGPKETQYF; DNA: TGTGCCAGCAGCCAATGGACAGGCCCTAAAGAGACCCAGTACTTC
V: TRBV5-6; size: -; D: -; J: TRBJ2-2; CDR3: CASSLLLGNTGELFF; DNA: TGTGCCAGCAGTTTACTACTGGGGAACACCGGGGAGCTGTTTTTT
V: TRBV19; size: -; D: -; J: TRBJ1-2; CDR3: CASSPNYGYTF; DNA: TGTGCCAGTAGTCCGAACTATGGCTACACCTTC
V: TRBV30; size: -; D: -; J: TRBJ2-7; CDR3: CAWNNPGQISYEQYF; DNA: TGTGCCTGGAATAATCCGGGACAAATCTCCTACGAGCAGTACTTC
V: TRBV7-8; size: -; D: TRBD2; J: TRBJ2-1; CDR3: CASSLGRLAGRHNEQFF; DNA: TGTGCCAGCAGCTTAGGGCGACTAGCGGGTAGACACAATGAGCAGTTCTTC
V: TRBV10-1; size: -; D: -; J: TRBJ1-1; CDR3: CASSLTMNTEAFF; DNA: TGCGCCAGCAGTTTGACTATGAACACTGAAGCTTTCTTT
V: TRBV11-2; size: once; D: -; J: TRBJ1-2; CDR3: CASSLGTSERGYTF; DNA: TGTGCCAGCAGCTTGGGGACATCCGAGAGGGGCTACACCTTC
V: TRBV9; size: -; D: TRBD1; J: TRBJ1-1; CDR3: CASSVVRTGNTEAFF; DNA: TGTGCCAGCAGCGTAGTGAGGACAGGGAACACTGAAGCTTTCTTT
V: TRBV5-1; size: -; D: -; J: TRBJ1-6; CDR3: CASSLAGYSPLHF; DNA: TGCGCCAGCAGCTTGGCAGGGTACTCACCCCTCCACTTT